This paragraph reports one T cell receptor beta chain. Germline CDR1 MNHEY, CDR2 SVGAGI. The CDR3 extends over 14 amino acids. With 4 bases clipped from V and 4 bases from J, the junction kept 2 bases outside the gene matches. The data originate from a study of blood T cell repertoires in COVID-19. Study overall: Whether acute or convalescent, the COVID-19 samples came from the United States, Italy and Spain.

Authors' methods: Reference gene primers were amplified, and this amplification served to estimate nucleated cell counts. Repertoires were generated with immunoSEQ multiplex PCR, while TCRdb's copy carries only in-frame clones and drops some. That table gives V, J and clone size, and the DNA gave D and trimming. The data contain hundreds of thousands of clones, 86% of them singletons. This receptor was taken from a woman aged 45-60 years with acute or convalescent COVID-19. This chain connects TRBV6-5 to TRBJ1-4, with 8 bases that match TRBD1. Sequenced sample: peripheral blood. The CDR3 sequence: CASSFGQGNEKLFF. The CDR3 region has the DNA TGTGCCAGCAGTTTCGGACAGGGTAATGAAAAACTGTTTTTT.